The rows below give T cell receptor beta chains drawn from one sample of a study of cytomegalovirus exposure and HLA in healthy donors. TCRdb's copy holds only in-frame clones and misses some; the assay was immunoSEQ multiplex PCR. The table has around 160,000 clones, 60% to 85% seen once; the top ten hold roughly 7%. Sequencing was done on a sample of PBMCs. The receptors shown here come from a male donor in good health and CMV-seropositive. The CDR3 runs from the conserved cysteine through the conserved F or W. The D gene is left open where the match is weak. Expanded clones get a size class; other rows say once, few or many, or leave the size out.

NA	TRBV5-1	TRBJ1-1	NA	TGCGCCAGCAGCTTGGTTTGGTACAGGGATAACACTGAAGCTTTCTTT	CASSLVWYRDNTEAFF
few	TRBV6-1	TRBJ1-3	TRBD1	TGTGCCAGCAGTCCGACAGGGGACTCTGGAAACACCATATATTTT	CASSPTGDSGNTIYF
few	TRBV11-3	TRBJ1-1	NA	TGTGCCAGCAGCTTAGTCAGGGATGACACTGAAGCTTTCTTT	CASSLVRDDTEAFF
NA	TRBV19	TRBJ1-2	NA	TGTGCCAGTAGTGTCAGGAAGGAAGGCTACACCTTC	CASSVRKEGYTF
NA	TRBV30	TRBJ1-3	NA	TGTGCCTGGAGTGTTGGGGGCGCCTCCGGTGGAAACACCATATATTTT	CAWSVGGASGGNTIYF
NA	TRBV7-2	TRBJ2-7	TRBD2	TGTGCCAGCAGCTCCGGGGGGGCCGCGCAAACCTACGAGCAGTACTTC	CASSSGGAAQTYEQYF
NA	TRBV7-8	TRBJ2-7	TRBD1	TGTGCCAGCAGCTTAGATTCGAGGGGGCTTGCCCCCTACGAGCAGTACTTC	CASSLDSRGLAPYEQYF
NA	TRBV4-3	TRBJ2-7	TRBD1	TGCGCCAGCAGCCCCGGAACCGGGACAGGGGCTTCCTACGAGCAGTACTTC	CASSPGTGTGASYEQYF
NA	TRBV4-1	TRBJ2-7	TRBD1	TGCGCCAGCAGCCCTGGACAGGCTGGATACGAGCAGTACTTC	CASSPGQAGYEQYF
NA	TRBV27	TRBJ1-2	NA	TGTGCCAGCAGTCCCGTGCTGGGGGCGGGGGACTATGGCTACACCTTC	CASSPVLGAGDYGYTF
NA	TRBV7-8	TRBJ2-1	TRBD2	TGTGCCAGCAGCTTAGCTACTAGCGGGATTGATGAGCAGTTCTTC	CASSLATSGIDEQFF
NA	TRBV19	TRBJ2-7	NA	TGTGCCAGTAGTATCGCGGAGGGCTCCTACGAGCAGTACTTC	CASSIAEGSYEQYF